This T cell receptor (beta chain) was sequenced in a study of CD8+ T cells in alopecia areata. In the study overall: Treated patients took oral tofacitinib at 5 to 10 mg twice daily.

Extracted RNA was reverse transcribed into cDNA, the sequencing template. Generated by immunoSEQ multiplex PCR, the TCRdb table keeps only in-frame clones and is missing some. The top ten clones hold roughly 5% of a sample with approximately 200,000 clones, 55% to 70% of them seen once. Specified treatment: oral pan-JAK inhibitor, 5-10 mg twice daily. Obtained from alopecia areata patients were lesional scalp punch biopsies along with peripheral blood. Only a few counts were recorded for this clone. Germline-derived CDR1 and CDR2 are MNHEY and SVGAGI. The CDR3 loop spans 15 amino acids. The V and J ends lost 7 bases and 1 base, in that order; junction bases with no gene match: 8.

The TCR was taken from a human donor with alopecia areata. The sequencing here drew on CD4+ T cells sorted from blood, taken at week 24, from a patient treated with tofacitinib. The chain employs TRBV6-5 and TRBJ2-7; 9 bases match TRBD2. The CDR3 here is CASTRGTSHSYEQYF. The CDR3 DNA reads TGTGCCAGCACCAGAGGGACTAGCCATTCCTACGAGCAGTACTTC.